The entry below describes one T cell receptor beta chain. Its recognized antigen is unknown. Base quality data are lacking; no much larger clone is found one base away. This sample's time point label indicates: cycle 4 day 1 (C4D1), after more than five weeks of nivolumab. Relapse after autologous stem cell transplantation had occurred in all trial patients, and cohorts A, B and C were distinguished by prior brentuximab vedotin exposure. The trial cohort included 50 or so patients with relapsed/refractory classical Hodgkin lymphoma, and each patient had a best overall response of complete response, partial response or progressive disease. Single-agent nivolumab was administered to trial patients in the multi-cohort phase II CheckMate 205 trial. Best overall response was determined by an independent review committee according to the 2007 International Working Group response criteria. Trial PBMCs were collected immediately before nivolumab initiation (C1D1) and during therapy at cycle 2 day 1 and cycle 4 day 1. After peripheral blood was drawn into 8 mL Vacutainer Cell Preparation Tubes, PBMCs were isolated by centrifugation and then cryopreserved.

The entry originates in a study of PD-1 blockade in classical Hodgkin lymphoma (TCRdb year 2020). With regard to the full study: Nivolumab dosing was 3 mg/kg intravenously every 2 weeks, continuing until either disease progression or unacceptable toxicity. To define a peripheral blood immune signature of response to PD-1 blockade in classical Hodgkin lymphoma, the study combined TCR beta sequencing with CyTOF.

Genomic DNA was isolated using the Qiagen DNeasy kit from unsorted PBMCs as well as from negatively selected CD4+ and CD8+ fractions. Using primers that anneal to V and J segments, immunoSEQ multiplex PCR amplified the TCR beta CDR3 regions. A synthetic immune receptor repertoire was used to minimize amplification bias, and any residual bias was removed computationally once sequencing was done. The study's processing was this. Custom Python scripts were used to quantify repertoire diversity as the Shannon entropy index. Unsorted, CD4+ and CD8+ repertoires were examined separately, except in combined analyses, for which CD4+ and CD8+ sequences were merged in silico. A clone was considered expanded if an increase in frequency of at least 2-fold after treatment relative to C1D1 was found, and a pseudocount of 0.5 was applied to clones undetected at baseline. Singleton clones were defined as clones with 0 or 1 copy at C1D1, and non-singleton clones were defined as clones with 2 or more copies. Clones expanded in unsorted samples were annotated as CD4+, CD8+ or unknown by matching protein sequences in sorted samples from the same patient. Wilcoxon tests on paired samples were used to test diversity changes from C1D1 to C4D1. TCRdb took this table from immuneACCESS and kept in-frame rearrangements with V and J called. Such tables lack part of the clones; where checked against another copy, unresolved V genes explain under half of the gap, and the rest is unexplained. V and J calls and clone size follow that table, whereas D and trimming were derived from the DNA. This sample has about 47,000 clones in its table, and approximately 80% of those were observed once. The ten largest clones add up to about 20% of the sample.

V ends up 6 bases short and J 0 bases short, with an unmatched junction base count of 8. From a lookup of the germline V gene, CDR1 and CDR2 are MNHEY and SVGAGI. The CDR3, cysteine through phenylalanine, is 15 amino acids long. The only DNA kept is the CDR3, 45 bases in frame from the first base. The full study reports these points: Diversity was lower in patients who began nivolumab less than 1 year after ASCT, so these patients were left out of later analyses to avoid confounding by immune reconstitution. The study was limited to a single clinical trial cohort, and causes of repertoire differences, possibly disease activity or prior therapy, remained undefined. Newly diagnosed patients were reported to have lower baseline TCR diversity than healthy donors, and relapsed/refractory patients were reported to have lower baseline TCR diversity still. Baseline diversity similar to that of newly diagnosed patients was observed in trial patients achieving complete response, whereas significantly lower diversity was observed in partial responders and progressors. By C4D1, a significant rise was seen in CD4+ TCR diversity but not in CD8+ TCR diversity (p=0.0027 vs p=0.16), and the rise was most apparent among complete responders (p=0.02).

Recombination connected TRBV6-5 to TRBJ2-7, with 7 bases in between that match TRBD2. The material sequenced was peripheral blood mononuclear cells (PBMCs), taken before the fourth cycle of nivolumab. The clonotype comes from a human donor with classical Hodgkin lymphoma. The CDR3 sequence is CASRKAGESSYEQYF. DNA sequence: TGTGCCAGCAGAAAGGCGGGAGAATCCTCCTACGAGCAGTACTTC.